The clone carrying this T cell receptor beta chain was seen more than once but under ten times. The CDR3 totals 15 residues. Germline CDR1 is KGHSH and CDR2 is LQKENI. V was shortened by 1 base and J by 2 bases, with 9 bases between the two germline ends. The data belong to a study of OX40 agonist ivuxolimab in advanced cancers. Libraries were prepared by immunoSEQ multiplex PCR; TCRdb keeps only in-frame clonotypes and omits some of them. The sample has 75,000 to 95,000 clones, 89% seen once; the top ten hold approximately 9.1%. The chain couples TRBV18 to TRBJ1-5; D may be TRBD1 (5 bases). This specimen consisted of CD4+ or CD8+ T cells sorted from blood, obtained in a trial of the OX40 agonist ivuxolimab. The receptor's source is an adult with an advanced solid tumor such as melanoma, head and neck, liver or kidney cancer. CDR3 loop: CASSPQGLGNQPQHF. The CDR3 DNA follows: TGTGCCAGCTCACCACAGGGGCTGGGCAATCAGCCCCAGCATTTT.